This TCR beta chain was sequenced for a study of blood T cell repertoires in COVID-19. The length of the CDR3 is 10 residues. V was shortened by 4 bases and J by 7 bases, with 7 bases between the two germline ends. CDR1 and CDR2 (germline): DFQATT, SNEGSKA (reference sequence). As originally analysed: By means of reference gene primer amplification, nucleated cell counts were estimated. The data were produced by immunoSEQ multiplex PCR, yet TCRdb's version contains in-frame clones alone and is incomplete. V and J calls and clone size are as listed in that table; D and trimming were resolved from the DNA. The table shows around 250,000 clones, with about 88% occurring only once.

The receptor was derived from a woman aged 40 to 50 who had recovered from COVID-19. Material: peripheral blood. The chain uses TRBV20-1 and TRBJ1-2, with a possible D match to TRBD1 (5 bases). The CDR3 nucleotides are TGCAGTGCTAAGGGGTTTGGCTACACCTTC. Its translation is CSAKGFGYTF.